These 27 T cell receptor beta chains were sequenced from one sample in a study of graft-versus-host responses after intestinal transplantation. No antigen is known for these receptors. Assay: immunoSEQ multiplex PCR; the TCRdb copy retains only in-frame clones and omits some. Counted here are about 70,000 clones, roughly 94% occurring once; the ten biggest clones make up about 0.53%. The sample in question was unstimulated CD8+ T cells sorted from spleen or lymph node cells, obtained before intestinal transplant. The receptors originated from a human donor who received an intestinal transplant.

The chain combines TRBV5-1 with TRBJ2-7, with 13 bases aligning to TRBD2. The CDR3 sequence is 16 residues long. J was trimmed by 3 bases and V by 4 bases; bases with no gene match: 7. Germline assignment: CDR1 SGHRS and CDR2 YFSETQ. The CDR3 spells CASSAAGTSGVYEQYF. The CDR3 region has the DNA TGCGCCAGCAGCGCAGCCGGGACTAGCGGGGTCTACGAGCAGTACTTC. Combining the CDR3 with reference TRBV5-1 and TRBJ2-7 gives the whole variable domain KAGVTQTPRYLIKTRGQQVTLSCSPISGHRSVSWYQQTPGQGLQFLFEYFSETQRNKGNFPGRFSGRQFSNSRSEMNVSTLELGDSALYLCASSAAGTSGVYEQYFGPGTRLTVT.

This chain connects TRBV9 to TRBJ2-1; 14 bases agree with TRBD2. Germline CDR1 reads SGDLS; CDR2 reads YYNGEE. J gave up 4 bases and V 0 bases, and 0 bases lay outside the gene matches. This CDR3 is built from 16 residues. The CDR3 spells CASSVGTSGRYNEQFF. Written as DNA, the CDR3 is TGTGCCAGCAGCGTAGGGACTAGCGGGAGGTACAATGAGCAGTTCTTC.

In this sample, this clone turned up once. The chain recombines TRBV29-1 with TRBJ2-1; the match to TRBD2 covers 11 bases. The CDR3 consists of 17 residues. The germline V gene encodes CDR1 SQVTM and CDR2 ANQGSEA. V dropped 7 bases and J dropped 4; count of bases not matched to a gene: 15. CDR3 in amino acids: CSALSTLAGGRYNEQFF. CDR3 nucleotides: TGCAGCGCGTTGAGCACCCTAGCGGGAGGAAGATACAATGAGCAGTTCTTC.

Only a few counts were recorded for this clone. V usage is TRBV29-1 and J usage is TRBJ2-7; TRBD2 is a possible D gene (6 bases). V was clipped by 6 bases and J by 6 bases, with 15 bases between them. CDR3 length: 12 amino acids. CDR1 and CDR2 from the germline V gene are SQVTM and ANQGSEA. The CDR3 here is CSVLGGVGEQYF. In nucleotides, the CDR3 is TGCAGCGTATTAGGAGGGGTCGGCGAGCAGTACTTC.

This rearrangement joins TRBV4-2 to TRBJ2-7; 7 bases line up with TRBD2. After removal of 1 base from V and 0 bases from J, the junction contained 6 bases not matched to a gene. Germline-derived CDR1 and CDR2 are LGHNA and YNFKEQ. The CDR3 is made up of 16 amino acids. The CDR3 nucleotides read TGTGCCAGCAGCCAAGGTTGGAGGGAGGGCTCCTACGAGCAGTACTTC. Translating it yields CASSQGWREGSYEQYF.

The gene calls are TRBV11-2 and TRBJ1-1; D perhaps matches TRBD1 (5 bases). The CDR3 has 17 residues. Looked up from germline, CDR1 is SGHAT and CDR2 is FQNNGV. The germline V and J ends were trimmed by 1 base and 0 bases, with 15 bases remaining between them. CDR3 loop: CASSLGPPGEVNTEAFF. The DNA for the CDR3 is TGTGCCAGCAGCTTAGGCCCTCCGGGGGAGGTGAACACTGAAGCTTTCTTT.

Only one count was recorded for this clone. For the CDR3, the DNA is TGTGCCAGCAGTTTATCGAAGGTGGAGGGAGGGGTCACAGATACGCAGTATTTT. It translates to CASSLSKVEGGVTDTQYF. The chain joins TRBV27 to TRBJ2-3; 7 nucleotides line up with TRBD2. CDR1 and CDR2 from the germline V gene are MNHEY and SMNVEV (reference sequence). This CDR3 has 18 amino acids. J lost 2 bases, V lost 0 bases, and 11 bases had no gene match.

This chain links TRBV19 with TRBJ1-2; TRBD1 agrees at 7 bases. The CDR3 has 15 amino acids. V trimming: 2 bases; J trimming: 4 bases; junction bases outside the gene matches: 7. Per germline, CDR1 LNHDA and CDR2 SQIVND (reference sequence). DNA for the CDR3: TGTGCCAGTAGTATAATTCCCCAGGGGGTCTATGGCTACACCTTC. Translating it yields CASSIIPQGVYGYTF.

This chain joins TRBV5-5 and TRBJ2-2; 8 bases are a match to TRBD2. The CDR3 loop spans 18 amino acids. Trimming at V came to 0 bases and at J to 1 base, leaving 8 bases not matched to a gene. Germline-derived CDR1 and CDR2 are SGHKS and YYEKEE (reference sequence). The CDR3 region has the DNA TGTGCCAGCAGCTTGGCGGAAGACGGGAGGGAGAACACCGGGGAGCTGTTTTTT. It translates to CASSLAEDGRENTGELFF.

The chain recombines TRBV5-4 with TRBJ2-1; TRBD2 matches at 7 bases. Germline trimming cut 4 bases from V and 0 bases from J; bases unmatched to any gene: 7. This CDR3 region has 16 residues. The germline V gene has CDR1 SGHNT and CDR2 YYREEE (reference sequence). For the CDR3, the DNA is TGTGCCAGCAGCGGTGAAGCGGGGAGCTCCTACAATGAGCAGTTCTTC. Translating gives CASSGEAGSSYNEQFF.

This chain links TRBV28 with TRBJ2-7; 11 bases map to TRBD1. Germline values: CDR1 MDHEN, CDR2 SYDVKM. CDR3 length equals 15 residues. Unmatched junction bases numbered 3, after V lost 3 bases and J lost 2 bases. CDR3: CASSLGDRGTYEQYF. The CDR3 region has the DNA TGTGCCAGCAGTTTGGGGGACAGGGGGACCTACGAGCAGTACTTC.

The chain is built from TRBV6-5 and TRBJ1-5; tentatively, D is TRBD1 (5 bases). Germline CDR1 and CDR2: MNHEY and SVGAGI. The length of the CDR3 is 15 residues. Trimming left V 6 bases short and J 8 bases short, with 20 bases between. The CDR3 region is CASSPSWTAGEPQHF. In DNA form, the CDR3 reads TGTGCCAGCAGCCCATCCTGGACGGCGGGGGAGCCCCAGCATTTT.

Of note for this clone: Distinct nucleotide sequences in the sample also encode this CDR3. The chain uses TRBV6-1 and TRBJ2-7; 7 bases are a match to TRBD1. Trimming removed 1 base from V and 7 bases from J; junction bases left unmatched: 13. Germline V CDR1 and CDR2: MNHNS, SASEGT. The CDR3 spans 16 residues. For the CDR3, the DNA is TGTGCCAGCAGTGAAGATTACCGGACAGGAAACTATGAGCAGTACTTC. Translated: CASSEDYRTGNYEQYF.

J is TRBJ2-7 and V is TRBV27; D is perhaps TRBD2 (6 bases). V was cut by 2 bases and J by 2 bases, with 10 bases left in between. CDR3 length: 14 amino acids. The germline CDR1 and CDR2 sequences are MNHEY and SMNVEV (reference sequence). The CDR3 region is CASSLAGPPYEQYF. The CDR3 DNA reads as TGTGCCAGCAGTTTAGCGGGACCCCCCTACGAGCAGTACTTC.

On this clone itself: The junction and the germline gene differ at one end; a read error may be behind it. The rearrangement uses TRBV5-6 and TRBJ1-5; D call uncertain. CDR1 SGHDT and CDR2 YYEEEE come from the germline V gene. The CDR3 is 13 amino acids. DNA for the CDR3: TGTGCCAGCAGCTTGGTGGGGAATCCGCCCCAGCATTTT. This gives the protein CASSLVGNPPQHF.

V gene TRBV6-5 combines with J gene TRBJ2-3; no clear D gene. The V gene lost 4 bases and the J gene lost 5 bases, with 13 bases spanning the gap. Germline V gene sequence: CDR1 MNHEY, CDR2 SVGAGI. The CDR3 totals 14 residues. The CDR3 coding sequence is TGTGCCAGCAGTTTCTACTCTACCCTAGATACGCAGTATTTT. This translates into CASSFYSTLDTQYF.

J is TRBJ2-7 and V is TRBV27; a possible D gene is TRBD2 (5 bases). The CDR3 covers 15 residues. The ends were cut back, 3 bases at V and 3 bases at J, with 15 bases in the middle. The germline gives CDR1 MNHEY, CDR2 SMNVEV (reference sequence). The CDR3 DNA reads as TGTGCCAGCAGTTTCGAGCCAGGCGGGTACTACGAGCAGTACTTC. It yields the protein CASSFEPGGYYEQYF.

Of note for this clone: The same CDR3 is also encoded by other DNA sequences in this sample. Written as DNA, the CDR3 is TGTGCCAGCAGTTTACGAGGGAACTACGAGCAGTACTTC. Amino acids: CASSLRGNYEQYF. The chain joins TRBV27 to TRBJ2-7, with D perhaps matching TRBD2 (5 bases). The CDR3 contains 13 residues. CDR1 and CDR2 from the germline V gene are MNHEY and SMNVEV (reference sequence). With 2 bases removed from V and 3 bases from J, the gap between germline ends came to 8 bases.

The rearrangement joins TRBV10-1 to TRBJ2-5; D is ambiguous. There are 14 residues in the CDR3. Germline V gene sequence: CDR1 WNHNN, CDR2 SYGVQD (reference sequence). V was trimmed by 0 bases and J by 5 bases, leaving 10 bases between them. Here the CDR3 reads CASSESNAAETQYF. CDR3 nucleotide sequence: TGCGCCAGCAGTGAGTCCAACGCAGCGGAGACCCAGTACTTC.

The chain carries TRBV6-6 and TRBJ1-5, with D uncertain. CDR3 length: 12 amino acids. Per germline, CDR1 MNHNY and CDR2 SVGAGI (reference sequence). The V end lost 1 base, the J end lost 7 bases, and 5 bases lay between the germline ends. The CDR3 bases are TGTGCCAGCAGTTACTTCGTACAGCCCCAGCATTTT. It specifies CASSYFVQPQHF.

The chain joins TRBV5-4 to TRBJ2-7; D remains ambiguous. V was trimmed by 6 bases and J by 3 bases, leaving 7 bases between them. This CDR3 comprises 11 residues. Germline lookup yields CDR1 SGHNT and CDR2 YYREEE (reference sequence). CDR3 bases: TGTGCCAGCAACAGCGACTACGAGCAGTACTTC. Its protein product is CASNSDYEQYF.

The chain carries TRBV29-1 and TRBJ1-2; no definite D call. V was cut by 0 bases and J by 6 bases, with 11 bases left in between. Germline V gene sequence: CDR1 SQVTM, CDR2 ANQGSEA. CDR3 length: 13 amino acids. The CDR3 coding sequence is TGCAGCGTTGAAGATAGCCCCGGAGATGGCTACACCTTC. Protein: CSVEDSPGDGYTF.

The V gene is TRBV7-6, the J gene TRBJ2-2; TRBD2 matches 11 bases. The CDR3 totals 15 residues. The V segment lost 3 bases and the J segment 4 bases; nucleotides outside the gene matches: 1. Germline CDR1 reads SGHVS; CDR2 reads FNYEAQ. CDR3 region: CASSFSGRGTGELFF. CDR3 DNA sequence: TGTGCCAGCAGCTTTAGCGGGAGGGGCACCGGGGAGCTGTTTTTT.

This chain links TRBV27 with TRBJ2-7; D is perhaps TRBD1 (6 bases). This CDR3 has 16 residues. V was pared by 0 bases and J by 1 base, with 13 bases between. Per the germline V gene, CDR1 is MNHEY and CDR2 is SMNVEV (reference sequence). CDR3 nucleotides: TGTGCCAGCAGTTTATCTGGACAGACTCCTTCCTACGAGCAGTACTTC. Protein: CASSLSGQTPSYEQYF.

The chain combines TRBV7-6 with TRBJ2-7; TRBD2 aligns across 7 bases. This CDR3 has 15 amino acids. Per germline, CDR1 SGHVS and CDR2 FNYEAQ. The J segment lost 2 bases and the V segment lost 1 base, leaving 5 bases of the junction unmatched. This chain's CDR3 is CASSLDTSAAYEQYF. The DNA of the CDR3 is TGTGCCAGCAGCTTAGATACTAGCGCGGCCTACGAGCAGTACTTC.

Turning to this clone: At the DNA level, this CDR3 is encoded by other sequences in the same sample as well. The rearrangement joins TRBV27 to TRBJ1-5; maybe TRBD1 (5 bases). This CDR3 is 15 amino acids long. Germline V gene sequence: CDR1 MNHEY, CDR2 SMNVEV (reference sequence). The V and J ends lost 1 base and 4 bases respectively, with 11 bases between them. The CDR3 region has the DNA TGTGCCAGCAGTTTATGGGGGGGAGGGAATCAGCCCCAGCATTTT. Its protein product is CASSLWGGGNQPQHF.

J is TRBJ1-2 and V is TRBV9; D is perhaps TRBD1 (5 bases). CDR3 length equals 13 residues. Looked up from germline, CDR1 is SGDLS and CDR2 is YYNGEE. The V gene lost 0 bases and the J gene lost 7 bases, with 10 bases spanning the gap. CDR3 sequence reads: CASSVDAGRGYTF. CDR3 nucleotides: TGTGCCAGCAGCGTAGATGCAGGGCGTGGCTACACCTTC.